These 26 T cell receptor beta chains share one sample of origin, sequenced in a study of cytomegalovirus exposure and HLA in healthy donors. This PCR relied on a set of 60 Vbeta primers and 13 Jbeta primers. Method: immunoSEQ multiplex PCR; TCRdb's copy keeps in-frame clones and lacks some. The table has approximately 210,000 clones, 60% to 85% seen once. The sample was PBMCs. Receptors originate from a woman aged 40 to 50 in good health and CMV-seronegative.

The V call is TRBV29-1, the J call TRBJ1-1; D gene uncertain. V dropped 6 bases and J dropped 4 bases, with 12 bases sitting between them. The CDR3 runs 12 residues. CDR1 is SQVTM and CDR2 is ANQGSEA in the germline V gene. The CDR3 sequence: CSVVKSGTEAFF. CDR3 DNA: TGCAGCGTCGTAAAGTCGGGCACTGAAGCTTTCTTT.

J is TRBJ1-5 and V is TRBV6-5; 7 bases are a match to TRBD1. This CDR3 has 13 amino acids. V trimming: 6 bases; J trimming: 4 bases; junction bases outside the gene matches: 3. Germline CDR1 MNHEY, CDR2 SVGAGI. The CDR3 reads CASSRDRNQPQHF. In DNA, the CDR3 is TGTGCCAGCAGCAGGGACAGAAATCAGCCCCAGCATTTT.

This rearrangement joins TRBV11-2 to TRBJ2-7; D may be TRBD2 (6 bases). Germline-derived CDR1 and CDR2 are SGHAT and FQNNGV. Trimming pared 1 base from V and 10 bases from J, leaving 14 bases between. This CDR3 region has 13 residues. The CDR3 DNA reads TGTGCCAGCAGCTTAGGCCGGGACTCTAACCAGTACTTC. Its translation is CASSLGRDSNQYF.

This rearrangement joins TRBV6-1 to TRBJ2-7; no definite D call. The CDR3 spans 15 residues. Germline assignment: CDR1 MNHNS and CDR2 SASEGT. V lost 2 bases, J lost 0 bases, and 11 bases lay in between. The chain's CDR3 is CASSEPGDISYEQYF. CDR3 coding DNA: TGTGCCAGCAGTGAACCCGGTGACATCTCCTACGAGCAGTACTTC.

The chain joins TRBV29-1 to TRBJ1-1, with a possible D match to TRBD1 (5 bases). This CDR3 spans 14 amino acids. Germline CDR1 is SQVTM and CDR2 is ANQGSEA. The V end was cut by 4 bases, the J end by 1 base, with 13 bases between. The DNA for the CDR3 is TGCAGCGTTGGATTTTCAGGGCCGAACACTGAAGCTTTCTTT. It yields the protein CSVGFSGPNTEAFF.

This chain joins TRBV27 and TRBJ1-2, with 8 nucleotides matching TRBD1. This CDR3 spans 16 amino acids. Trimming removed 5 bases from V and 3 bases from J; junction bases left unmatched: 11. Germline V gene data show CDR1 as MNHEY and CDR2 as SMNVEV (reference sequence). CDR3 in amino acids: CASSQTGATNYYGYTF. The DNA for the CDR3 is TGTGCCAGCAGTCAGACAGGGGCGACCAATTACTATGGCTACACCTTC.

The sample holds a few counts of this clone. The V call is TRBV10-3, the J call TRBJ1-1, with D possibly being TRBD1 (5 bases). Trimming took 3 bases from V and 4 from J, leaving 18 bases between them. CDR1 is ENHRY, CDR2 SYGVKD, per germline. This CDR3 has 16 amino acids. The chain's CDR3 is CAISDGGDRSSTEAFF. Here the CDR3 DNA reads TGTGCCATCAGTGATGGGGGGGATAGAAGTAGCACTGAAGCTTTCTTT.

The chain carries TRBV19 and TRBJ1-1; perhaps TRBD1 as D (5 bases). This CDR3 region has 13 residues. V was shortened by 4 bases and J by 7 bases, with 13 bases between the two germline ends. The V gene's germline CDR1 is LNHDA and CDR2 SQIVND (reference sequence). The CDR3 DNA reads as TGTGCCAGTAGTAGGGGCAGGACGGGTGAAGCTTTCTTT. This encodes CASSRGRTGEAFF.

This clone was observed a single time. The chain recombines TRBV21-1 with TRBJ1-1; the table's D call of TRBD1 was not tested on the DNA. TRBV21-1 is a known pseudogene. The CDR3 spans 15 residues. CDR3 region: CASSKPADRGFEAFF. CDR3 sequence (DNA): TGTGCCAGCAGCAAACCCGCAGACAGGGGATTTGAAGCTTTCTTT.

CDR3 coding DNA: TGCGCCAGCAGCCAAGAGGCGGCAGCAAGCTCTGGAAACACCATATATTTT. It yields the protein CASSQEAAASSGNTIYF. The rearrangement uses TRBV4-3 and TRBJ1-3; no firm D call. The CDR3 is 17 residues long. The germline V gene has CDR1 LGHNA and CDR2 YSLEER. Trimming took off 0 bases at V and 0 bases at J, with 12 bases between the two ends.

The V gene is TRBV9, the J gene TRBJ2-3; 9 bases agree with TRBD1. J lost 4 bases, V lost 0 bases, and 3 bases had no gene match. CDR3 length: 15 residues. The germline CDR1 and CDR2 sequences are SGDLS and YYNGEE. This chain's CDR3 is CASSVEDRGADTQYF. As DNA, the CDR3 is TGTGCCAGCAGCGTAGAAGACAGGGGGGCAGATACGCAGTATTTT. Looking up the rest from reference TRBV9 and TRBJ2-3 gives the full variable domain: DSGVTQTPKHLITATGQRVTLRCSPRSGDLSVYWYQQSLDQGLQFLIQYYNGEERAKGNILERFSAQQFPDLHSELNLSSLELGDSALYFCASSVEDRGADTQYFGPGTRLTVL.

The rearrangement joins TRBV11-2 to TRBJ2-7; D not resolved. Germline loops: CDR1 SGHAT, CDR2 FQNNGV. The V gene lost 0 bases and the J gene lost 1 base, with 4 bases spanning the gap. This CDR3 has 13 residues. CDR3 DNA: TGTGCCAGCAGCTTAGACAATTCCTACGAGCAGTACTTC. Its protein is CASSLDNSYEQYF.

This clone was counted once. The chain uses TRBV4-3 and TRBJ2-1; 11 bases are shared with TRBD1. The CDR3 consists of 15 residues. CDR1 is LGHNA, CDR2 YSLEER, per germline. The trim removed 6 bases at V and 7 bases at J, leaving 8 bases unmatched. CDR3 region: CASSLGQGAFNEQFF. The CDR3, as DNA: TGCGCCAGCAGTCTCGGACAGGGGGCATTTAATGAGCAGTTCTTC.

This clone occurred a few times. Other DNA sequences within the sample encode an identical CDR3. CDR3 DNA sequence: TGTGCCAGCAGCGTAGACATGAACACTGAAGCTTTCTTT. It translates to CASSVDMNTEAFF. The chain links TRBV9 to TRBJ1-1; no firm D call. The CDR3 runs to 13 residues. V was cut by 0 bases and J by 0 bases, with 3 bases left in between. Per germline, CDR1 SGDLS and CDR2 YYNGEE. Variable domain in full (rest from reference TRBV9 and TRBJ1-1): DSGVTQTPKHLITATGQRVTLRCSPRSGDLSVYWYQQSLDQGLQFLIQYYNGEERAKGNILERFSAQQFPDLHSELNLSSLELGDSALYFCASSVDMNTEAFFGQGTRLTVV.

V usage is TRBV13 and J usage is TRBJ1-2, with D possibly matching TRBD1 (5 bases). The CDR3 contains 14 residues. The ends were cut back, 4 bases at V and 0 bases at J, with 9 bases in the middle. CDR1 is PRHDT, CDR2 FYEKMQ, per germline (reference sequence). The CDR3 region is CASSSDSSNYGYTF. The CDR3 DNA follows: TGTGCCAGCAGCTCCGACAGTTCTAACTATGGCTACACCTTC. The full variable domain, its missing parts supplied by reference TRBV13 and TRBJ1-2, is AAGVIQSPRHLIKEKRETATLKCYPIPRHDTVYWYQQGPGQDPQFLISFYEKMQSDKGSIPDRFSAQQFSDYHSELNMSSLELGDSALYFCASSSDSSNYGYTFGSGTRLTVV.

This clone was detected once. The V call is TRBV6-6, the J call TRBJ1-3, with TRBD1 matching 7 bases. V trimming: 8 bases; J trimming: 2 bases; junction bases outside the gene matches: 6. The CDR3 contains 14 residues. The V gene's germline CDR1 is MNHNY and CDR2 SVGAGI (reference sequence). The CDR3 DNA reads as TGTGCCAGCGTTAGAGGGGGCACTGGAAACACCATATATTTT. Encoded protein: CASVRGGTGNTIYF.

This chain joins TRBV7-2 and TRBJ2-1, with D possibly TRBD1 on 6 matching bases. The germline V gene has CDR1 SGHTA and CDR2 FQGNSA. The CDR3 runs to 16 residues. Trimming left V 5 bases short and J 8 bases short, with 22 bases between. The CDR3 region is CASSRLSYYRDHEQFF. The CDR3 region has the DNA TGTGCCAGCAGCCGATTATCTTATTACAGGGACCATGAGCAGTTCTTC.

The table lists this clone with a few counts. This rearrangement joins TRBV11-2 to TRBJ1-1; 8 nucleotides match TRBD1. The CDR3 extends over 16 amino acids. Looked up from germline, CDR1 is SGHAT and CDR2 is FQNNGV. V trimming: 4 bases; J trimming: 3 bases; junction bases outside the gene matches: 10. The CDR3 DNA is TGTGCCAGCAGCTCCTGGACAGGGATGGTCGACACTGAAGCTTTCTTT. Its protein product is CASSSWTGMVDTEAFF.

The CDR3 reads CASGLPGNEQFF. The CDR3 DNA reads TGTGCTAGTGGTTTGCCCGGGAATGAGCAGTTCTTC. The V and J genes are TRBV12-5 and TRBJ2-1; D call uncertain. The CDR3 length is 12 residues. V was trimmed by 2 bases and J by 7 bases, leaving 6 bases between them. CDR1 and CDR2 (germline): LGHNT, FRNRAP.

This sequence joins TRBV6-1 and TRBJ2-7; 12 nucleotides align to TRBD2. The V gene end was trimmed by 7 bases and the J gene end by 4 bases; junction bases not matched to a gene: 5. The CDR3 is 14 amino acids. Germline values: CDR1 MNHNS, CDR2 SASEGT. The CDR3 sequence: CASNPSGRVYEQYV. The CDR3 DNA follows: TGTGCCAGCAATCCTAGCGGGAGGGTTTACGAGCAGTACGTC.

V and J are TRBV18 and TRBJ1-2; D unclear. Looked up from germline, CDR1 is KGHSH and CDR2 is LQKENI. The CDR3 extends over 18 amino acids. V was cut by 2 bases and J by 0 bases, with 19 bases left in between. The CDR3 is CASSPSGELRVPNYGYTF. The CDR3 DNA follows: TGTGCCAGCTCACCATCCGGGGAGCTGCGGGTCCCTAACTATGGCTACACCTTC. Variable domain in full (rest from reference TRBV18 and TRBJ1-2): NAGVMQNPRHLVRRRGQEARLRCSPMKGHSHVYWYRQLPEEGLKFMVYLQKENIIDESGMPKERFSAEFPKEGPSILRIQQVVRGDSAAYFCASSPSGELRVPNYGYTFGSGTRLTVV.

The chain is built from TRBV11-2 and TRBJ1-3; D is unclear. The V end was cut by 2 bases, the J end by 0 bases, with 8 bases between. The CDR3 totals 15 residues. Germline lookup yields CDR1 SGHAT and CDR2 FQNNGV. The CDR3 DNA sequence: TGTGCCAGCAGCTTATGGAGCGGCTCTGGAAACACCATATATTTT. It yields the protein CASSLWSGSGNTIYF.

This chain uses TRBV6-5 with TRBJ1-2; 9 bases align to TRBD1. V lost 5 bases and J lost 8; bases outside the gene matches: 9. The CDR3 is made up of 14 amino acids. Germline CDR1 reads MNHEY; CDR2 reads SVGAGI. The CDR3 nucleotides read TGTGCCAGCAGTGAAAGACAGGGGGAACGGGGCTACACCTTC. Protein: CASSERQGERGYTF.

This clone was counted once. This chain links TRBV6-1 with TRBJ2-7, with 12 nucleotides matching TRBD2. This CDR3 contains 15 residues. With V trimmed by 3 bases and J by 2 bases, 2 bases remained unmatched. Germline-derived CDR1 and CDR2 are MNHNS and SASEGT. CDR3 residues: CASSEGLAGPYEQYF. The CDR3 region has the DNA TGTGCCAGCAGTGAGGGACTAGCGGGCCCCTACGAGCAGTACTTC.

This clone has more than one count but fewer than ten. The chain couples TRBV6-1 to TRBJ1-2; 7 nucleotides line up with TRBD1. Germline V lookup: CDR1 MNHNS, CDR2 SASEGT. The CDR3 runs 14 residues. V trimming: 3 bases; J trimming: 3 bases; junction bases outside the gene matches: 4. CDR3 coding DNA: TGTGCCAGCAGTGAGGTCAGGGGGGACTATGGCTACACCTTC. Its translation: CASSEVRGDYGYTF.

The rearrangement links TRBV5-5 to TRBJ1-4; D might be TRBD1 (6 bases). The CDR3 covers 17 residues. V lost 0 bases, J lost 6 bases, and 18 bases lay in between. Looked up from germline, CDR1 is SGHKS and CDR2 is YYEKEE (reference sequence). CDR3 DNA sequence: TGTGCCAGCAGCTTGGACGGATTAGGGGACACCGATGAAAAACTGTTTTTT. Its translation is CASSLDGLGDTDEKLFF.